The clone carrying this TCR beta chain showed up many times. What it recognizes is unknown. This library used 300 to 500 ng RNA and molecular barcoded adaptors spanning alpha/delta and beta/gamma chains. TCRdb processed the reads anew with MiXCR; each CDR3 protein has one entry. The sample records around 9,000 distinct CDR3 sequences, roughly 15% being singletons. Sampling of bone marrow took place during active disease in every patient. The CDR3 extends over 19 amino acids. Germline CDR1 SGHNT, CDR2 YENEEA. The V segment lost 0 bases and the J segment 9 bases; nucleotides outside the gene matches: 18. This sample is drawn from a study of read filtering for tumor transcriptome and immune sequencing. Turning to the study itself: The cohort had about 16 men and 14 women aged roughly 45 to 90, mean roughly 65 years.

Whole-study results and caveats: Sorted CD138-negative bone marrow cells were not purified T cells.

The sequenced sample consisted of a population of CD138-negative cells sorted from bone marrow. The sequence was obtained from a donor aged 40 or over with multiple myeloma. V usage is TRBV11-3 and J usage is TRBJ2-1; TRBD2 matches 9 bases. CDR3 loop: CASSLDDIAGGGGAFEQFF. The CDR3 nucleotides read TGTGCCAGCAGCTTAGATGACATCGCCGGCGGCGGGGGGGCCTTTGAGCAGTTCTTC.